The T cell receptor beta chain described here comes from a study of blood T cell repertoires in COVID-19. About the study: The United States, Italy and Spain provided the acute and convalescent COVID-19 samples. The cDNA or gDNA used as material had been derived from T cells, B-cell-depleted T cells, or PBMCs.

Per the original data handling: Amplified reference gene primers provided the basis for estimating nucleated cell counts. The assay was immunoSEQ multiplex PCR, and TCRdb's table has in-frame clones only and misses some. That table is the source of V, J and clone size, and D and trimming were worked out from the DNA. The sample holds approximately 220,000 clones, about 88% seen once. CDR1 SGHVS and CDR2 FNYEAQ come from the germline V gene. The trim removed 2 bases at V and 3 bases at J, leaving 6 bases unmatched. CDR3 size: 16 residues. The chain employs TRBV7-6 and TRBJ2-2; TRBD1 agrees at 7 bases. This sequence originates from a man aged 40-49 years with acute or convalescent COVID-19. Specimen: peripheral blood. The CDR3 coding sequence is TGTGCCAGCAGCTTAAGACAGGGCAGGGACACCGGGGAGCTGTTTTTT. Its protein is CASSLRQGRDTGELFF.